This T cell receptor beta chain came from a study of T cell responses to AZD1222 COVID-19 vaccine. Study results and limitations: Two doses of AZD1222 preceded a rise in Spike-specific TCR breadth and depth. Vaccine-associated CD4 TCRs spanned spike, dominant at 160-218 and 743-854. Repertoires in all cases were sampled only once the peak T cell response had passed.

Germline V gene data show CDR1 as SGHTA and CDR2 as FQGNSA. V gave up 5 bases and J gave up 0 bases; unmatched junction bases: 4. The CDR3 covers 14 residues. Measured with immunoSEQ multiplex PCR; TCRdb has only the in-frame clones, and not every one. This table has 140,000 to 150,000 clones, 91% appearing once. On this clone itself: The antigen is not known.

The sequence was obtained from an adult in good health. Specimen: peripheral blood, collected on day 0 of AZD1222 vaccination. V and J are TRBV7-2 and TRBJ2-7; 7 bases are a match to TRBD1. The CDR3 reads CASSRRDSSYEQYF. In DNA form, the CDR3 reads TGTGCCAGCAGCCGTCGGGACAGCTCCTACGAGCAGTACTTC.